One and the same sample provided the 8 T cell receptor beta chains below, sequenced in a study of T cells in Graves' hyperthyroidism and ophthalmopathy. Amplification of TCR beta CDR3 regions was performed using RNA transcripts as template. The TCR CDR3 first-round RT-PCR relied on the HTBI primer set. TCRdb reprocessed the multiplex PCR reads via MiXCR and lists one record per CDR3 protein. The profile shows about 52,000 distinct CDR3 sequences, over 40% of them singletons. The sample was blood. These receptors all stem from a woman in her forties or fifties with Graves' ophthalmopathy.

The V call is TRBV29-1, the J call TRBJ2-5, with 9 bases matching TRBD1. Germline-derived CDR1 and CDR2 are SQVTM and ANQGSEA. V shed 6 bases, J shed 5 bases, and the junction held 13 bases outside the gene matches. CDR3 size: 15 residues. Written as DNA, the CDR3 is TGCAGCGTGGGCTTTCAGACAGGGGGAGGTGAGACCCAGTACTTC. Encoded protein: CSVGFQTGGGETQYF.

The chain employs TRBV7-8 and TRBJ1-4; D not resolved. CDR3 size: 17 residues. V gave up 2 bases and J gave up 6 bases, with 19 bases separating them. The germline CDR1 and CDR2 sequences are SGHVS and FQNEAQ. For the CDR3, the DNA is TGTGCCAGCAGCTTACGGTTAACCCCTTACAACGATGAAAAACTGTTTTTT. This translates into CASSLRLTPYNDEKLFF.

Notes on this clonotype: No conserved phenylalanine or tryptophan is present at the end of the CDR3, so a read error is the likely explanation. The genes are TRBV7-3 and TRBJ2-1; a possible D gene is TRBD1 (6 bases). Germline assignment: CDR1 SGHTA and CDR2 FQGTGA. This CDR3 is built from 14 residues. The CDR3 sequence is CASSLQGTYNEQFC. In DNA, the CDR3 is TGTGCCAGCAGCTTACAGGGGACCTACAACGAGCAGTTCTGC.

This chain uses TRBV5-1 with TRBJ2-7; 14 bases fit TRBD2. Per the germline V gene, CDR1 is SGHRS and CDR2 is YFSETQ. With 4 bases clipped from V and 6 bases from J, the junction kept 3 bases outside the gene matches. The CDR3 length is 14 residues. DNA of the CDR3: TGCGCCAGCAGCGCCGGACTAGCGGGAGGCGAGCAGTACTTC. Amino acid sequence: CASSAGLAGGEQYF.

This clonotype was seen at least ten times. V and J are TRBV5-4 and TRBJ2-7; 11 bases agree with TRBD2. From germline, CDR1 is SGHNT and CDR2 YYREEE (reference sequence). The CDR3 is made up of 15 amino acids. Unmatched junction bases numbered 6, after V lost 4 bases and J lost 3 bases. The CDR3 sequence is CASSGGLAGVYEQYF. The CDR3, as DNA: TGTGCCAGCAGCGGAGGACTAGCGGGTGTCTACGAGCAGTACTTC. Variable domain in full (rest from reference TRBV5-4 and TRBJ2-7): ETGVTQSPTHLIKTRGQQVTLRCSSQSGHNTVSWYQQALGQGPQFIFQYYREEENGRGNFPPRFSGLQFPNYSSELNVNALELDDSALYLCASSGGLAGVYEQYFGPGTRLTVT.

This clonotype was seen once. The chain employs TRBV19 and TRBJ1-6; perhaps TRBD1 as D (5 bases). Trimming removed 6 bases from V and 10 bases from J, with 13 bases in between. CDR3 length: 13 residues. Germline CDR1 reads LNHDA; CDR2 reads SQIVND (reference sequence). CDR3 DNA: TGTGCCAGTAGACCAGGGTCGTCCTCACCCCTCCACTTT. This sequence encodes CASRPGSSSPLHF.

The chain has TRBV24-1 and TRBJ2-2; D perhaps matches TRBD1 (5 bases). Trimming pared 3 bases from V and 6 bases from J, leaving 13 bases between. The CDR3 spans 15 residues. Germline V gene lookup returns CDR1 KGHDR and CDR2 SFDVKD. CDR3 sequence reads: CATSDNCQGAGELFF. DNA for the CDR3: TGTGCCACCAGTGATAACTGCCAGGGTGCCGGGGAGCTGTTTTTT.

This clonotype was detected ten times or more. The chain couples TRBV29-1 to TRBJ1-1; TRBD1 matches 8 bases. V was pared by 6 bases and J by 6 bases, with 9 bases of the junction left unmatched. CDR3 size: 13 residues. CDR1 is SQVTM, CDR2 ANQGSEA, per germline. The CDR3 region is CSVRTGSWAEAFF. The CDR3 DNA is TGCAGCGTACGGACAGGGAGTTGGGCTGAAGCTTTCTTT.